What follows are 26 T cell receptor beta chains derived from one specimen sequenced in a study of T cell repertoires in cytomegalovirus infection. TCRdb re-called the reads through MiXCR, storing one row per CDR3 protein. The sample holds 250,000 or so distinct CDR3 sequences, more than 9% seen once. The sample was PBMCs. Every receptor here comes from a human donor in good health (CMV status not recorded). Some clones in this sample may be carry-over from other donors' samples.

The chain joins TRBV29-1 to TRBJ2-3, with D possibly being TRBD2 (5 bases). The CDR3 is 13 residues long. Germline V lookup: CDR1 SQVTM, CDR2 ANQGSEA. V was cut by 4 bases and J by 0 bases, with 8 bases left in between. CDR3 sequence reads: CSVVERSTDTQYF. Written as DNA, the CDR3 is TGCAGCGTTGTTGAGCGGAGCACAGATACGCAGTATTTT.

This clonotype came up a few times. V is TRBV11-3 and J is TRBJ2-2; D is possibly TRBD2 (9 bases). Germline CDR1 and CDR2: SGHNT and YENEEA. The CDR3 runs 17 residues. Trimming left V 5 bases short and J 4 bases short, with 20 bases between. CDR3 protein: CASSRRASGTGTGELFF. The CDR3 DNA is TGTGCCAGCAGCCGCCGAGCTAGCGGGACAGGCACCGGGGAGCTGTTTTTT.

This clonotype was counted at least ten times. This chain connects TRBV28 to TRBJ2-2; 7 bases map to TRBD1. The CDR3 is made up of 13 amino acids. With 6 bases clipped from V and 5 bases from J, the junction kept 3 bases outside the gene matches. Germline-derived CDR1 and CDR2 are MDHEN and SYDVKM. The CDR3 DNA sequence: TGTGCCAGCAGCCTGGGACAGACCGGGGAGCTGTTTTTT. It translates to CASSLGQTGELFF.

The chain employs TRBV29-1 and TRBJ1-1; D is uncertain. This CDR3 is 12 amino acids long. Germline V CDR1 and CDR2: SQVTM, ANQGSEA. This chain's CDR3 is CSHGEANTEAFF. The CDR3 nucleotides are TGCAGTCACGGTGAGGCGAACACTGAAGCTTTCTTT.

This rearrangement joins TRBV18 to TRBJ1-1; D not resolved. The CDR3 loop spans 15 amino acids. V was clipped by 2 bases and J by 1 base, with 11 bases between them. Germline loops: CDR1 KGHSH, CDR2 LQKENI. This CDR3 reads CASSPFPVQNTEAFF. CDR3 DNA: TGTGCCAGCTCACCATTCCCGGTTCAGAACACTGAAGCTTTCTTT.

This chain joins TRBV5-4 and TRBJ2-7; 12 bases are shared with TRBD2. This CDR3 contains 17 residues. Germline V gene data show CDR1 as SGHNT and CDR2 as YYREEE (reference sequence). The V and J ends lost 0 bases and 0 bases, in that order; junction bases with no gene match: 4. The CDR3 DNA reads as TGTGCCAGCAGCTTGGGACTAGCGGGAGTGAGCTCCTACGAGCAGTACTTC. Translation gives CASSLGLAGVSSYEQYF.

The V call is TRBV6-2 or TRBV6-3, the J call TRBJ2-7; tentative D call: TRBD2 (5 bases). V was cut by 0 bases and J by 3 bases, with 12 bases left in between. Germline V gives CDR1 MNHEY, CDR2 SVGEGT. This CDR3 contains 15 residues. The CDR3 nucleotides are TGTGCCAGCAGTTACTCCACACCCGGGATCTACGAGCAGTACTTC. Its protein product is CASSYSTPGIYEQYF.

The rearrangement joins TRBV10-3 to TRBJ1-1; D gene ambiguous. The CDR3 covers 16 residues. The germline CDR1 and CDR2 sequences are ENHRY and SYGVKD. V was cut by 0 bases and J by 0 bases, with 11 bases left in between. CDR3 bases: TGTGCCATCAGTGAGTCCGCCAGTTTCATGAACACTGAAGCTTTCTTT. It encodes CAISESASFMNTEAFF.

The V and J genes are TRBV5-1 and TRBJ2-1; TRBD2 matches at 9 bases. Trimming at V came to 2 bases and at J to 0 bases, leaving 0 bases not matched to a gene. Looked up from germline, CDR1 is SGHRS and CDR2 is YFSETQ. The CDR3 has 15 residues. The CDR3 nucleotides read TGCGCCAGCAGCTTTAGCGGGGGCTCCTACAATGAGCAGTTCTTC. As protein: CASSFSGGSYNEQFF.

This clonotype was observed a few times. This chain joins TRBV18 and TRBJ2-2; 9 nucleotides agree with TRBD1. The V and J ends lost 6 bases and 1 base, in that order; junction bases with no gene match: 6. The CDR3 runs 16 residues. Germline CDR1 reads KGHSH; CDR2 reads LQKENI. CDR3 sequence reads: CASSSPGQGNTGELFF. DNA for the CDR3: TGTGCCAGCTCGTCACCGGGACAGGGGAACACCGGGGAGCTGTTTTTT.

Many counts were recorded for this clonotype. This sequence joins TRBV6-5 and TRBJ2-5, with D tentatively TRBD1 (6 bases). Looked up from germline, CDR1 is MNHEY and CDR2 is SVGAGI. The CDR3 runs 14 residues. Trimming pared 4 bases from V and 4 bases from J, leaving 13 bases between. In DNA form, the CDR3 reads TGTGCCAGCAGTTCGACAGGCCGAGGAGAGACCCAGTACTTC. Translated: CASSSTGRGETQYF.

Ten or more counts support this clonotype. In DNA, the CDR3 is TGTGCCAGCAGCCGGACCCCCGGGGAATACAATGAGCAGTTCTTC. Protein sequence: CASSRTPGEYNEQFF. The chain combines TRBV7-2 with TRBJ2-1; maybe TRBD2 (5 bases). With 5 bases removed from V and 4 bases from J, the gap between germline ends came to 15 bases. This CDR3 spans 15 amino acids. Per germline, CDR1 SGHTA and CDR2 FQGNSA.

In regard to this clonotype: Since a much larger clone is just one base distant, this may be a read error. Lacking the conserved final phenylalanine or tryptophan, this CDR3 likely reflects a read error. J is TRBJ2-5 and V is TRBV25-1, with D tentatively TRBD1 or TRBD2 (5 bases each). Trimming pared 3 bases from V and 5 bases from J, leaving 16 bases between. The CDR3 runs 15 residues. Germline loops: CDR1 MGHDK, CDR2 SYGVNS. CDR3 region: CASSDSVEGSETQYL. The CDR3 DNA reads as TGTGCCAGCAGTGATTCCGTAGAGGGGAGCGAGACCCAGTACCTC.

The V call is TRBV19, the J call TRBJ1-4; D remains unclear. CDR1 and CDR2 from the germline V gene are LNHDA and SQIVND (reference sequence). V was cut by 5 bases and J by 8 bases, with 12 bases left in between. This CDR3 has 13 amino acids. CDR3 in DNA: TGTGCCAGTAGTGAAGTCGCGGAGGAAAAACTGTTTTTT. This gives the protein CASSEVAEEKLFF.

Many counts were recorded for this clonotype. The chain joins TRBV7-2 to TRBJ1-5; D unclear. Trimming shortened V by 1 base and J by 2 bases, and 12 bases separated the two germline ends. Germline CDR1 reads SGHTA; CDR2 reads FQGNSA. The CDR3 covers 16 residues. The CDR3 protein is CASSLVSGEGNQPQHF. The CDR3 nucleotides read TGTGCCAGCAGCTTAGTCTCCGGGGAAGGCAATCAGCCCCAGCATTTT.

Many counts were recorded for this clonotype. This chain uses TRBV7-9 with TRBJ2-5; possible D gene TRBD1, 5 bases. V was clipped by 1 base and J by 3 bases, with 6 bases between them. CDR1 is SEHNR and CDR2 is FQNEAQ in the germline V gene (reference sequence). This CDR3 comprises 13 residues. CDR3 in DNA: TGTGCCAGCAGCTTAGAACAGGAAGAGACCCAGTACTTC. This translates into CASSLEQEETQYF.

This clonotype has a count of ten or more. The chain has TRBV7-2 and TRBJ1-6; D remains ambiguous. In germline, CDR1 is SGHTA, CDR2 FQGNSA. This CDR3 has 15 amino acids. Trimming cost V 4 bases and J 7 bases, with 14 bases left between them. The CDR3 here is CASSSLRIVNSPLHF. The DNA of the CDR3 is TGTGCCAGCAGCTCCCTGCGGATAGTAAATTCACCCCTCCACTTT.

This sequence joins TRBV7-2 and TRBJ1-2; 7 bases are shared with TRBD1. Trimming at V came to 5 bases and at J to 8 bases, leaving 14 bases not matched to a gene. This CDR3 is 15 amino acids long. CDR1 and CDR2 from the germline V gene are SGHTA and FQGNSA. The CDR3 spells CASSTSPDRADGYTF. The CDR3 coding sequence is TGTGCCAGCAGCACCAGCCCCGACAGGGCCGACGGCTACACCTTC.

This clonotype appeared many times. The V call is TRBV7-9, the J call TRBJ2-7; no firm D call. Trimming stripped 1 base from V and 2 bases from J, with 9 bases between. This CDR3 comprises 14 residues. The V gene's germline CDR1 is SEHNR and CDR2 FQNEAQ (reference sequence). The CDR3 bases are TGTGCCAGCAGCTTAGGGCTCCTCCCCTACGAGCAGTACTTC. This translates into CASSLGLLPYEQYF.

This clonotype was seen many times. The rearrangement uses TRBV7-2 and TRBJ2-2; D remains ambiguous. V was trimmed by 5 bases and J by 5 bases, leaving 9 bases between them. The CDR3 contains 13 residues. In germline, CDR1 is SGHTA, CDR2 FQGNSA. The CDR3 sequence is CASSPMRTGELFF. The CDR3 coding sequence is TGTGCCAGCAGCCCAATGAGAACCGGGGAGCTGTTTTTT. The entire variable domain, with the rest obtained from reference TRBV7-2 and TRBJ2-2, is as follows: GAGVSQSPSNKVTEKGKDVELRCDPISGHTALYWYRQSLGQGLEFLIYFQGNSAPDKSGLPSDRFSAERTGGSVSTLTIQRTQQEDSAVYLCASSPMRTGELFFGEGSRLTVL.

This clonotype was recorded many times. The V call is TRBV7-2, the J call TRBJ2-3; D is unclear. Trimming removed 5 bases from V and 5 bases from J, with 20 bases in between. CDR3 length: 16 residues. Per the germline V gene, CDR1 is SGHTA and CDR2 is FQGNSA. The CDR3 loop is CASSPPFETGQDTQYF. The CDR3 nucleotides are TGTGCCAGCAGCCCTCCTTTTGAGACCGGGCAAGATACGCAGTATTTT. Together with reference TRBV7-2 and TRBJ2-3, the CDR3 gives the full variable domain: GAGVSQSPSNKVTEKGKDVELRCDPISGHTALYWYRQSLGQGLEFLIYFQGNSAPDKSGLPSDRFSAERTGGSVSTLTIQRTQQEDSAVYLCASSPPFETGQDTQYFGPGTRLTVL.

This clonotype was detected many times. The CDR3 sequence: CASSQAFQDDRVTEAFF. Here the CDR3 DNA reads TGCGCCAGCAGCCAAGCGTTTCAGGACGATAGGGTCACTGAAGCTTTCTTT. The rearrangement joins TRBV4-1 to TRBJ1-1; D is unclear. Trimming cost V 1 base and J 4 bases, with 19 bases left between them. CDR3 length: 17 residues. Germline CDR1 and CDR2: MGHRA and YSYEKL.

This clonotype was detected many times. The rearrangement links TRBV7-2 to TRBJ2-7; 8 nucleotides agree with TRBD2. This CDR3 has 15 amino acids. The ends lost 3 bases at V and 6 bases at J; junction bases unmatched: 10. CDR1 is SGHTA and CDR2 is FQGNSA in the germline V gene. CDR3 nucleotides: TGTGCCAGCAGCTTCCCGGGACTAGACGCGACCGAGCAGTACTTC. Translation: CASSFPGLDATEQYF.

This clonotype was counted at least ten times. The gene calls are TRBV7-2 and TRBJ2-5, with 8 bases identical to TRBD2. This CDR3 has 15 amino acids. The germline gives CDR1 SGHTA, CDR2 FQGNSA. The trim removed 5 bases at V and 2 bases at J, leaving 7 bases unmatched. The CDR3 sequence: CASSRAGVEQETQYF. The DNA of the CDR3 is TGTGCCAGCAGCCGAGCGGGAGTGGAGCAAGAGACCCAGTACTTC.

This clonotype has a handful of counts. The CDR3 DNA is TGTGCCAGCAGCTTAGAGTCTAGCGGGATAGGGCAGTACTTC. This encodes CASSLESSGIGQYF. This chain uses TRBV11-2 with TRBJ2-7; TRBD2 agrees at 9 bases. The CDR3 has 14 amino acids. Germline loops: CDR1 SGHAT, CDR2 FQNNGV. V dropped 0 bases and J dropped 9; count of bases not matched to a gene: 6. Complete variable domain (other parts from reference TRBV11-2 and TRBJ2-7): EAGVAQSPRYKIIEKRQSVAFWCNPISGHATLYWYQQILGQGPKLLIQFQNNGVVDDSQLPKDRFSAERLKGVDSTLKIQPAKLEDSAVYLCASSLESSGIGQYFGPGTRLTVT.

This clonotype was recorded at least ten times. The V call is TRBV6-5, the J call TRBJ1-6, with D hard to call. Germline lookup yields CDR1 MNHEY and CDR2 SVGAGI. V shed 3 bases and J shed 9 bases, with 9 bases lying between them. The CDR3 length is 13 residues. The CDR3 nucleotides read TGTGCCAGCAGTTATACGGGTAGTTCACCCCTCCACTTT. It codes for CASSYTGSSPLHF.